The 26 T cell receptor beta chains given below trace back to one sample, sequenced in a study of shared T cell receptors in the human thymus. TCRdb's table, derived via immunoSEQ multiplex PCR, lists solely in-frame clones and lacks some. The sample records hundreds of thousands of clones, about 84% being singletons. The sample also formed part of further work on human thymus T cells.

The sequencing input was thymocytes. The source is a boy in the first two years of life with a congenital heart defect.

This chain links TRBV13 with TRBJ2-5; 11 bases are a match to TRBD2. CDR1 and CDR2 from the germline V gene are PRHDT and FYEKMQ (reference sequence). V was clipped by 5 bases and J by 3 bases; unmatched bases: 5. The CDR3 loop spans 15 amino acids. CDR3 loop: CASSDQLAGEETQYF. The CDR3 region has the DNA TGTGCCAGCAGCGACCAACTAGCGGGGGAAGAGACCCAGTACTTC.

This chain links TRBV4-2 with TRBJ2-5; a weak D match, TRBD2 (6 bases). Germline V lookup: CDR1 LGHNA, CDR2 YNFKEQ. Trimming took 0 bases from V and 6 from J, leaving 14 bases between them. This CDR3 is built from 15 residues. The CDR3 region is CASSQEWEALKTQYF. The CDR3 DNA is TGTGCCAGCAGCCAAGAGTGGGAGGCACTGAAGACCCAGTACTTC.

The genes are TRBV10-3 and TRBJ1-1; D not resolved. V was trimmed by 11 bases and J by 0 bases, leaving 16 bases between them. CDR1 ENHRY and CDR2 SYGVKD come from the germline V gene. The CDR3 runs 14 residues. The CDR3 DNA reads as TGTGCCTCCCATGGTGAGGGTATGAACACTGAAGCTTTCTTT. Translated, it gives CASHGEGMNTEAFF.

The chain couples TRBV5-5 to TRBJ1-5; D is perhaps TRBD1 (5 bases). Germline V lookup: CDR1 SGHKS, CDR2 YYEKEE (reference sequence). Trimming stripped 4 bases from V and 1 base from J, with 15 bases between. This CDR3 is built from 16 residues. CDR3 sequence (DNA): TGTGCCAGCAGCGGCGGCGGCAGGGTGAGCAATCAGCCCCAGCATTTT. It specifies CASSGGGRVSNQPQHF.

The V and J genes are TRBV5-4 and TRBJ2-6; D might be TRBD2 (5 bases). V was pared by 3 bases and J by 0 bases, with 13 bases between. The CDR3 consists of 17 residues. Germline V CDR1 and CDR2: SGHNT, YYREEE (reference sequence). CDR3 residues: CASSSGGGGSGANVLTF. In nucleotides, the CDR3 is TGTGCCAGCAGCTCCGGTGGCGGAGGCTCTGGGGCCAACGTCCTGACTTTC.

The gene calls are TRBV5-1 and TRBJ2-2; the D gene is possibly TRBD2 (6 bases). This CDR3 spans 16 amino acids. V dropped 4 bases and J dropped 5 bases, with 18 bases sitting between them. Germline V gene lookup returns CDR1 SGHRS and CDR2 YFSETQ. This CDR3 reads CASSRIRDGGTGELFF. CDR3 nucleotides: TGCGCCAGCAGCCGCATCAGGGACGGGGGAACCGGGGAGCTGTTTTTT. The complete variable domain, with remaining parts taken from reference TRBV5-1 and TRBJ2-2, reads KAGVTQTPRYLIKTRGQQVTLSCSPISGHRSVSWYQQTPGQGLQFLFEYFSETQRNKGNFPGRFSGRQFSNSRSEMNVSTLELGDSALYLCASSRIRDGGTGELFFGEGSRLTVL.

The chain is built from TRBV25-1 and TRBJ2-1; D may be TRBD2 (6 bases). CDR3 size: 14 residues. Trimming removed 3 bases at V and 7 bases at J, with 13 bases between. Per germline, CDR1 MGHDK and CDR2 SYGVNS. For the CDR3, the DNA is TGTGCCAGCAGTGAGACGGGAGTAAGGAATGAGCAGTTCTTC. As protein: CASSETGVRNEQFF.

The chain carries TRBV29-1 and TRBJ2-7, with 9 positions matching TRBD2. J lost 5 bases, V lost 6 bases, and 8 bases had no gene match. The CDR3 totals 13 residues. The germline gives CDR1 SQVTM, CDR2 ANQGSEA. The CDR3 loop reads CSVGDSGGHEQYF. CDR3 in DNA: TGCAGCGTGGGCGATAGCGGGGGCCACGAGCAGTACTTC.

The rearrangement uses TRBV6-1 and TRBJ2-7; 9 nucleotides align to TRBD1. From germline, CDR1 is MNHNS and CDR2 SASEGT. This CDR3 region has 14 residues. V shed 11 bases and J 6 bases; nucleotides not matched to a gene: 14. In nucleotides, the CDR3 is TGTGCCGCTCGGGGCCGGGACAGGGATCTCGAGCAGTACTTC. Amino acids: CAARGRDRDLEQYF.

V and J are TRBV7-2 and TRBJ2-5; TRBD1 matches at 12 bases. CDR1 and CDR2 from the germline V gene are SGHTA and FQGNSA. The CDR3 covers 17 residues. The V and J ends lost 5 bases and 4 bases, in that order; junction bases with no gene match: 11. The CDR3 DNA reads TGTGCCAGCAGCAATAGCCCGGGACAGGGGGCGCGAGAGACCCAGTACTTC. This codes for CASSNSPGQGARETQYF.

The chain employs TRBV5-6 and TRBJ2-7; 10 bases align to TRBD2. The CDR3 covers 15 residues. Looked up from germline, CDR1 is SGHDT and CDR2 is YYEEEE. The junction had 9 bases not matched to a gene; V was cut back by 5 bases and J by 4 bases. Here the CDR3 reads CASRTEREGSYEQYF. CDR3 bases: TGTGCCAGCAGAACAGAGCGGGAGGGGAGTTACGAGCAGTACTTC.

This clone occurred a few times. This chain links TRBV28 with TRBJ2-7, with 7 bases matching TRBD2. CDR1 is MDHEN, CDR2 SYDVKM, per germline. With 2 bases clipped from V and 5 bases from J, the junction kept 6 bases outside the gene matches. CDR3 length equals 14 residues. CDR3 DNA: TGTGCCAGCAGTTTAGTACTAGCGAAGCACGAGCAGTACTTC. The encoded protein is CASSLVLAKHEQYF.

The J gene is TRBJ2-7, the V gene TRBV21-1; TRBD2, the table's D call, lacks a check against the DNA. TRBV21-1 is assigned pseudogene status. The CDR3 extends over 17 amino acids. The DNA of the CDR3 is TGTGCCAGCAGCAGCCCCCCGGGACTAGCGGTCTCCTACGAGCAGTACTTC. This sequence encodes CASSSPPGLAVSYEQYF.

CDR3 bases: TGCGCCAGCAGCTTGTCCACAGGCGCCCACCGCTACGAGCAGTACTTC. The encoded protein is CASSLSTGAHRYEQYF. The rearrangement joins TRBV5-1 to TRBJ2-7, with D tentatively TRBD1 (5 bases). CDR1 SGHRS and CDR2 YFSETQ come from the germline V gene. There are 16 residues in the CDR3. The V gene lost 1 base and the J gene lost 3 bases, with 17 bases spanning the gap.

With respect to this clone: Compared with germline, one end of the junction differs, possibly owing to a read error. The rearrangement links TRBV7-7 to TRBJ2-7, with 9 bases identical to TRBD2. The CDR3 has 16 residues. Germline lookup yields CDR1 SSHAT and CDR2 FNYEAQ (reference sequence). The CDR3 here is CASSLMRAGGPYEQYF. Written as DNA, the CDR3 is TGTGCTAGCAGCTTAATGAGGGCGGGAGGGCCTTACGAGCAGTACTTC.

The chain is built from TRBV11-2 and TRBJ2-1; the match to TRBD2 covers 7 bases. Germline V gene lookup returns CDR1 SGHAT and CDR2 FQNNGV. This CDR3 is built from 20 residues. V dropped 0 bases and J dropped 4; count of bases not matched to a gene: 18. In DNA form, the CDR3 reads TGTGCCAGCAGCTTAGATGGGGGGGGAGGAAGCGCCAACGAGTACAATGAGCAGTTCTTC. It specifies CASSLDGGGGSANEYNEQFF.

The chain is built from TRBV29-1 and TRBJ2-1, with TRBD2 identical over 7 bases. Germline V lookup: CDR1 SQVTM, CDR2 ANQGSEA. Trimming cost V 7 bases and J 4 bases; bases outside gene matches: 10. The CDR3 is 14 amino acids. The DNA of the CDR3 is TGCAGCGCTCAACTAGCGTCGTATTACAATGAGCAGTTCTTC. Translation gives CSAQLASYYNEQFF.

The chain has TRBV30 and TRBJ2-1; 7 bases match TRBD2. CDR1 and CDR2 (germline): GTSNPN, SVGIG (reference sequence). The CDR3 consists of 19 residues. V shed 4 bases and J 0 bases; nucleotides not matched to a gene: 18. The CDR3 nucleotides read TGTGCCTGGAAGGGCGAGCTAGCGGTTACTGGTAGCTCCTACAATGAGCAGTTCTTC. Protein product: CAWKGELAVTGSSYNEQFF.

The chain links TRBV5-1 to TRBJ2-1; TRBD1 matches 8 bases. The CDR3 loop spans 13 amino acids. Germline CDR1 reads SGHRS; CDR2 reads YFSETQ. The junction had 5 bases not matched to a gene; V was cut back by 7 bases and J by 5 bases. The CDR3 DNA reads as TGCGCCAGCCGGACAGGGATCAACAATGAGCAGTTCTTC. It translates to CASRTGINNEQFF.

V is TRBV10-3 and J is TRBJ2-7, with 9 positions matching TRBD2. CDR3 length equals 16 residues. With V trimmed by 0 bases and J by 6 bases, 9 bases remained unmatched. Germline V lookup: CDR1 ENHRY, CDR2 SYGVKD. CDR3 coding DNA: TGTGCCATCAGTGAGTCTTACAGCGGGAGGAGGGGCGAGCAGTACTTC. This sequence encodes CAISESYSGRRGEQYF.

This clone was detected once. The chain uses TRBV15 and TRBJ2-3; 9 bases map to TRBD2. Per germline, CDR1 LNHNV and CDR2 YYDKDF (reference sequence). The CDR3 contains 18 residues. V dropped 2 bases and J dropped 3; count of bases not matched to a gene: 12. CDR3 residues: CATSRSYPSGKVTDTQYF. The CDR3 DNA reads as TGTGCCACCAGCAGATCCTACCCTAGCGGGAAAGTAACAGATACGCAGTATTTT.

J is TRBJ1-1 and V is TRBV4-2; 7 bases fit TRBD1. CDR1 is LGHNA and CDR2 is YNFKEQ in the germline V gene. This CDR3 comprises 15 residues. Germline trimming cut 4 bases from V and 8 bases from J; bases unmatched to any gene: 13. The CDR3 sequence is CASSLVNTRGQEAFF. CDR3 in DNA: TGTGCCAGCAGCCTCGTCAATACCAGGGGACAGGAAGCTTTCTTT.

This clone has just a few counts. This chain links TRBV5-8 with TRBJ2-3; D is possibly TRBD2 (5 bases). Germline lookup yields CDR1 SGHTS and CDR2 YDEGEE. This CDR3 comprises 14 residues. Trimming took off 4 bases at V and 4 bases at J, with 13 bases between the two ends. CDR3: CASSPGLLADTQYF. CDR3 DNA: TGTGCCAGCAGCCCCGGACTCCTGGCAGATACGCAGTATTTT.

The chain has TRBV12-5 and TRBJ2-7; TRBD2 agrees at 7 bases. CDR3 length: 15 amino acids. Germline CDR1 LGHNT, CDR2 FRNRAP. V was clipped by 4 bases and J by 0 bases; unmatched bases: 6. The CDR3 sequence is CASGSRAGASYEQYF. CDR3 sequence (DNA): TGTGCTAGTGGTTCCCGGGCGGGAGCCTCCTACGAGCAGTACTTC. The whole variable domain, remainder taken from reference TRBV12-5 and TRBJ2-7, is DARVTQTPRHKVTEMGQEVTMRCQPILGHNTVFWYRQTMMQGLELLAYFRNRAPLDDSGMPKDRFSAEMPDATLATLKIQPSEPRDSAVYFCASGSRAGASYEQYFGPGTRLTVT.

The chain is built from TRBV10-3 and TRBJ2-7; weak D call: TRBD2 (7 bases). Deletions cut 3 bases from V and 6 bases from J, with 21 bases between. The germline CDR1 and CDR2 sequences are ENHRY and SYGVKD. The CDR3 sequence is 16 residues long. The CDR3 spells CAISDPGVEGGSEQYF. The CDR3 DNA follows: TGTGCCATCAGTGACCCTGGGGTAGAGGGGGGGAGCGAGCAGTACTTC.

The CDR3 bases are TGTGCCAGCAGAAACCTCAGGGAGGCCGTCTCCTACGAGCAGTACTTC. Translated: CASRNLREAVSYEQYF. This chain connects TRBV28 to TRBJ2-7, with D perhaps TRBD2 (6 bases). Germline values: CDR1 MDHEN, CDR2 SYDVKM. With 6 bases removed from V and 0 bases from J, the gap between germline ends came to 18 bases. The CDR3 covers 16 residues.